This TCR beta chain derives from a study of vaccination effects on CD4 cells after COVID-19. Comments on this clone: Antigen: not known.

In germline, CDR1 is LNHDA, CDR2 SQIVND (reference sequence). V was pared by 1 base and J by 4 bases, with 3 bases of the junction left unmatched. The CDR3 is made up of 16 amino acids. Antigen-specific CD4+ T cell clonotypes were called by their expansion after viral peptide-pool culture in ViraFEST. Researchers isolated CD4+ T cells once about eleven days of culture had elapsed. Subjects were given two BNT162b2 or mRNA-1273 vaccine doses. Clones were read by immunoSEQ multiplex PCR, and TCRdb kept only the in-frame ones, dropping some. The table has roughly 70,000 clones, around four fifths seen once.

The sequence was collected from a human donor who received a COVID-19 vaccine. Source: CD4+ T cells from PBMCs cultured with HCoV-OC43 spike peptides, taken after COVID-19 vaccination. Specified subset: HCoV-OC43 spike overlapping peptide pool stimulation. The V and J genes are TRBV19 and TRBJ1-5; 11 bases line up with TRBD1. In DNA, the CDR3 is TGTGCCAGTAGTATAGGGGACAGGGGGAGAAATCAGCCCCAGCATTTT. Amino acid sequence: CASSIGDRGRNQPQHF.